The sequence of this TCR beta chain was determined in a study of shared clonotypes between healthy human individuals. Researchers partitioned CD4+ cells into CD45RA+ naive and CD45RA-negative memory subsets. Regarding the study as a whole: The study drew on few donors, limiting represented genetic and exposure-history diversity.

This clone was observed a few times. Its antigen is not identified. Sequencing was performed with immunoSEQ multiplex PCR; in TCRdb, only in-frame clones are kept and a portion is missing. The sample shows some 1 million clones, about 75% of them seen only once. Germline assignment: CDR1 LNHDA and CDR2 SQIVND (reference sequence). The CDR3 is made up of 20 amino acids. With 8 bases clipped from V and 0 bases from J, the junction kept 19 bases outside the gene matches. The specimen sequenced was memory CD4+ T cells sorted from blood. As to subset: CD45RA-negative fraction. The receptor comes from a young man in good health. The gene calls are TRBV19 and TRBJ1-5; 10 bases agree with TRBD1. The CDR3 loop is CASRDRGLATSSYSNQPQHF. DNA of the CDR3: TGTGCCAGTCGGGACAGGGGCCTTGCTACCTCAAGCTATAGCAATCAGCCCCAGCATTTT.